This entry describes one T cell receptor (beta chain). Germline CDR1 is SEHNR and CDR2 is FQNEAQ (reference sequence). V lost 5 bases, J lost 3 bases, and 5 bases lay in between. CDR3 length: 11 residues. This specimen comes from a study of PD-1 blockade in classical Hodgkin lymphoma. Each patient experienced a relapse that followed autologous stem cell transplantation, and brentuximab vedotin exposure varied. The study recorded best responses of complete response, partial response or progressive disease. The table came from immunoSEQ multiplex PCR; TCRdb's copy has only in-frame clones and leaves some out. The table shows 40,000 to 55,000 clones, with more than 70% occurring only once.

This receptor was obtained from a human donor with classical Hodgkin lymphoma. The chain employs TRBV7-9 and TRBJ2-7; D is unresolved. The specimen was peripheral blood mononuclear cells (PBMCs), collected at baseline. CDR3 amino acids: CASSRYYEQYF. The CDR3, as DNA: TGTGCCAGCAGCCGGTACTACGAGCAGTACTTC.